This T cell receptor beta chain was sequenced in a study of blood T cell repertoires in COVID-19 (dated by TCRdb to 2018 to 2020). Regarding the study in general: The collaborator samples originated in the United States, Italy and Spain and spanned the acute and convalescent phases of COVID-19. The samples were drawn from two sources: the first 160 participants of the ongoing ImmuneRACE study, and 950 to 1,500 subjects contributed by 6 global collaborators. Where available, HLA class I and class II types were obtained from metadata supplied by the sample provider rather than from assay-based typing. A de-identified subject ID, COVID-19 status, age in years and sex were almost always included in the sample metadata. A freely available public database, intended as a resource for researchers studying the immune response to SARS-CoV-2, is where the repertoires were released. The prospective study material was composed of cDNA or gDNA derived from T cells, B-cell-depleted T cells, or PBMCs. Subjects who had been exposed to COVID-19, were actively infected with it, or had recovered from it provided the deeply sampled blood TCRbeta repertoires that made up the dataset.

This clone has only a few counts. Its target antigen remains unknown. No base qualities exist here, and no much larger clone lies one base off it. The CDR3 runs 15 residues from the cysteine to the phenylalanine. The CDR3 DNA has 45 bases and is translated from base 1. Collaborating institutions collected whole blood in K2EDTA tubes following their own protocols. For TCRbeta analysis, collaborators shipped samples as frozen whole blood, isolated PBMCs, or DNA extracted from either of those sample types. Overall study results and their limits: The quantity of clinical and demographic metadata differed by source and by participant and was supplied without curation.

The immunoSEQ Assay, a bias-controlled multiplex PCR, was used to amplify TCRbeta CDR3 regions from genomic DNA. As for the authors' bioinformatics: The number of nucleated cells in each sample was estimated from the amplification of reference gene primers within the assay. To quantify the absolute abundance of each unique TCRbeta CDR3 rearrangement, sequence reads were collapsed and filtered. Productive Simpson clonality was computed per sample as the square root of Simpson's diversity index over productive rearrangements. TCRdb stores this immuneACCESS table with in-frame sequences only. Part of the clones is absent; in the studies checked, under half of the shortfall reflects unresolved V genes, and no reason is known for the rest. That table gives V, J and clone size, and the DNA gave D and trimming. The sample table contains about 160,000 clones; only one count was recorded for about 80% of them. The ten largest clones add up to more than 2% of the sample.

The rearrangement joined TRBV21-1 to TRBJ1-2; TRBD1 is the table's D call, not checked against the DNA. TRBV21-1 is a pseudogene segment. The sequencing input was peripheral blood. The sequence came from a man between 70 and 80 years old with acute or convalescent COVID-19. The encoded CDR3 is CASSPHPDRDYGYTF. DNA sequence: TGTGCCAGCAGCCCGCATCCTGACAGGGACTATGGCTACACCTTC.